This T cell receptor beta chain stems from a study of CD8 T cells in ankylosing spondylitis. Study observations and caveats: There was a TCR beta motif, made of several highly homologous variants, that appeared characteristic of ankylosing spondylitis blood. Reports say disease-linked clones showed up significantly more in matched ankylosing spondylitis synovial fluid.

Preparation of TCR beta libraries was done by quantitative 5'-RACE with molecular barcodes. MiXCR was run by TCRdb on the 5' RACE reads, yielding one entry per CDR3 protein. The top ten hold approximately 13% of the sample, which has some 130,000 distinct CDR3 sequences, about 7% seen once. The table lists this clonotype with a few counts. Its antigen is currently unknown. The CDR3 extends over 16 amino acids. Between the trimmed V and J ends, which lost 1 base and 1 base, there was a span of 14 bases. Germline-derived CDR1 and CDR2 are KGHSH and LQKENI. Sequences were obtained from blood, either unsorted or a sorted T cell fraction (not recorded which). This sequence was found in a female donor with ankylosing spondylitis or in good health (not recorded which). The chain couples TRBV18 to TRBJ2-7, with D tentatively TRBD1 (6 bases). CDR3 DNA: TGTGCCAGCTCACCACTTGGGGCAGGGGAATCCTACGAGCAGTACTTC. It specifies CASSPLGAGESYEQYF.